What follows are 26 T cell receptor beta chains derived from one specimen sequenced in a study of patients with pleural tuberculosis (dated by TCRdb to 2013 to 2014). The instrument given in TCRdb is Illumina Genome Analyzer IIx. Clones were called with MiXCR by TCRdb after fastp trimmed the public reads at Q25, and only in-frame beta chains were retained. When rows share a CDR3 protein, they turn into one entry using the most common DNA and genes. In all, the sample holds under 30,000 distinct CDR3 sequences, and 15% to 20% of those were seen once. Of the sample, 3.5% is held by the ten largest clones. Source material: peripheral blood. Receptor source: a human donor with pleural tuberculosis.

The gene calls are TRBV27 and TRBJ2-5, with D perhaps TRBD2 (5 bases). This CDR3 has 13 amino acids. V shed 5 bases and J shed 5 bases, with 12 bases lying between them. Germline lookup yields CDR1 MNHEY and CDR2 SMNVEV (reference sequence). The CDR3 DNA is TGTGCCAGCAGTCCCCCCGGCGGGGAGACCCAGTACTTC. Its protein product is CASSPPGGETQYF.

About this clonotype itself: This may arise from a read error, as a much more abundant clone is one base away. V is TRBV30 and J is TRBJ2-7, with D perhaps given as TRBD1 or TRBD2 (6 bases each). The CDR3 is 15 amino acids. CDR1 is GTSNPN and CDR2 is SVGIG in the germline V gene (reference sequence). The germline V and J ends were trimmed by 6 bases and 2 bases, with 20 bases remaining between them. The CDR3 DNA reads as TGTGCCTGTAGTTTAGGGGGGACAACAGCCTACGAGCAGTACTTC. Translating it yields CACSLGGTTAYEQYF.

This clonotype was observed at least ten times. The rearrangement uses TRBV3-1 and TRBJ1-3; D unresolved. CDR1 is LGHDT and CDR2 is YNNKEL in the germline V gene (reference sequence). With 1 base removed from V and 9 bases from J, the gap between germline ends came to 10 bases. CDR3 length equals 13 residues. CDR3 nucleotides: TGTGCCAGCAGCCAAGGGGAGAGACGCACCATATATTTT. Amino acid sequence: CASSQGERRTIYF.

This clonotype came up many times. V and J are TRBV12-3 or TRBV12-4 and TRBJ1-1; weak D call: TRBD1 (5 bases). Trimming cost V 0 bases and J 7 bases, with 15 bases left between them. The CDR3 consists of 15 residues. Here the CDR3 reads CASSLAGRATREAFF. The CDR3 nucleotides read TGTGCCAGCAGTTTAGCGGGACGAGCAACTCGTGAAGCTTTCTTT.

This clonotype was detected many times. The rearrangement links TRBV5-1 to TRBJ1-1; D gene ambiguous. Germline loops: CDR1 SGHRS, CDR2 YFSETQ. V gave up 4 bases and J gave up 1 base, with 11 bases separating them. This CDR3 comprises 14 residues. The CDR3 DNA sequence: TGCGCCAGCAGCCTGCAGTCCCCGAACACTGAAGCTTTCTTT. It yields the protein CASSLQSPNTEAFF.

This clonotype was found many times. DNA of the CDR3: TGCAGCGTTGATGAGAACACTGAAGCTTTCTTT. The encoded protein is CSVDENTEAFF. The genes are TRBV29-1 and TRBJ1-1; D not resolved. The germline V and J ends were trimmed by 3 bases and 1 base, with 3 bases remaining between them. The CDR3 spans 11 residues. In germline, CDR1 is SQVTM, CDR2 ANQGSEA.

Details on this clonotype: A read error may account for a junction end that differs from germline. The genes are TRBV7-6 and TRBJ2-3; D possibly corresponds to TRBD1 (6 bases). The V gene's germline CDR1 is SGHVS and CDR2 FNYEAQ. The CDR3 totals 16 residues. The CDR3 DNA reads as TGTGCCAGCAGCCTTAACAGGGATTTGAGCACAGATACGCAGTGTTTT. This gives the protein CASSLNRDLSTDTQCF.

On this clonotype: At one end, the junction sequence differs from germline, possibly due to a read error. J is TRBJ1-1 and V is TRBV7-2; D is possibly TRBD1 (5 bases). This CDR3 has 15 residues. Germline V gene lookup returns CDR1 SGHTA and CDR2 FQGNSA. CDR3 bases: TGTGCCAGCAGCTTAGGTGGCCGGGGGAACACTGAAACTTTCTTT. It is translated as CASSLGGRGNTETFF.

The chain employs TRBV19 and TRBJ2-3; 9 bases are shared with TRBD2. The germline V gene encodes CDR1 LNHDA and CDR2 SQIVND (reference sequence). With V trimmed by 7 bases and J by 4 bases, 12 bases remained unmatched. The CDR3 is made up of 16 amino acids. The CDR3 nucleotides are TGTGCCAGTATTCCCCGCAGCGGGGGGCTCCCAGATACGCAGTATTTT. It yields the protein CASIPRSGGLPDTQYF.

At least ten counts were recorded for this clonotype. The chain joins TRBV5-1 to TRBJ1-1; tentative D call: TRBD1 (6 bases). The germline V gene has CDR1 SGHRS and CDR2 YFSETQ. V lost 0 bases and J 0 bases, leaving 9 bases between the germline ends. There are 15 residues in the CDR3. The CDR3 protein is CASSLVTGLNTEAFF. Written as DNA, the CDR3 is TGCGCCAGCAGCTTGGTAACAGGGTTGAACACTGAAGCTTTCTTT.

This clonotype was seen at least ten times. The rearrangement uses TRBV7-2 and TRBJ2-7, with D hard to call. V lost 2 bases and J 7 bases, leaving 12 bases between the germline ends. CDR3 size: 13 residues. Germline CDR1 is SGHTA and CDR2 is FQGNSA. The CDR3 region is CASSLSASLEQYF. In nucleotides, the CDR3 is TGTGCCAGCAGCTTATCTGCTTCCCTGGAGCAGTACTTC.

This clonotype was found many times. The chain uses TRBV19 and TRBJ2-1; 7 positions agree with TRBD2. The trim removed 6 bases at V and 9 bases at J, leaving 5 bases unmatched. The CDR3 has 12 residues. Germline values: CDR1 LNHDA, CDR2 SQIVND (reference sequence). The CDR3 DNA follows: TGTGCCAGTAGGCTCTCGGGGGGTGAGCAGTTCTTC. It codes for CASRLSGGEQFF.

This clonotype was recorded at least ten times. V usage is TRBV2 and J usage is TRBJ2-3; 12 positions match TRBD2. There are 14 residues in the CDR3. With V trimmed by 8 bases and J by 4 bases, 4 bases remained unmatched. CDR1 is SNHLY and CDR2 is FYNNEI in the germline V gene. CDR3 bases: TGTGCCAGCGGACTAGCGGGAATCGCAGATACGCAGTATTTT. Translating it yields CASGLAGIADTQYF. The full variable domain, in which reference TRBV2 and TRBJ2-3 provide the parts outside the CDR3, is EPEVTQTPSHQVTQMGQEVILRCVPISNHLYFYWYRQILGQKVEFLVSFYNNEISEKSEIFDDQFSVERPDGSNFTLKIRSTKLEDSAMYFCASGLAGIADTQYFGPGTRLTVL.

At least ten counts were recorded for this clonotype. The chain is built from TRBV10-3 and TRBJ2-1; a weak D match, TRBD1 (6 bases). The length of the CDR3 is 13 residues. Germline V gene lookup returns CDR1 ENHRY and CDR2 SYGVKD. Trimming cost V 3 bases and J 10 bases, with 13 bases left between them. CDR3 sequence reads: CAISDPGVQEQFF. DNA of the CDR3: TGTGCCATCAGTGATCCAGGGGTACAGGAGCAGTTCTTC.

Details on this clonotype: A clone one base away is much larger, so this may be a read error. The chain has TRBV5-1 and TRBJ2-7; D not certain. This CDR3 has 12 amino acids. Germline V gene lookup returns CDR1 SGHRS and CDR2 YFSETQ. Here the CDR3 reads CASGLLPGEQYF. In DNA form, the CDR3 reads TGCGCCAGCGGCTTGCTTCCTGGCGAGCAGTACTTC.

This clonotype ranks as medium-sized. The gene calls are TRBV6-1 and TRBJ1-5, with D uncertain. The CDR3 extends over 13 amino acids. Germline assignment: CDR1 MNHNS and CDR2 SASEGT. V was trimmed by 4 bases and J by 4 bases, leaving 8 bases between them. The CDR3 region has the DNA TGTGCCAGCAGTGTACGAGTTAATCAGCCCCAGCATTTT. Residues: CASSVRVNQPQHF.

This clonotype was seen repeatedly, ten times or more. The chain links TRBV19 to TRBJ1-5, with a possible D match to TRBD1 (6 bases). CDR3 length equals 15 residues. V lost 5 bases and J 2 bases, leaving 13 bases between the germline ends. Germline V gene data show CDR1 as LNHDA and CDR2 as SQIVND (reference sequence). The CDR3 coding sequence is TGTGCCAGTAGTCCGGGGGCGATGGGCAATCAGCCCCAGCATTTT. Its translation: CASSPGAMGNQPQHF.

This clonotype was recorded at least ten times. The J gene is TRBJ1-1, the V gene TRBV7-8; D unclear. Trimming pared 2 bases from V and 8 bases from J, leaving 15 bases between. CDR1 SGHVS and CDR2 FQNEAQ come from the germline V gene. The CDR3 totals 14 residues. The CDR3: CASSLLIREIEAFF. CDR3 in DNA: TGTGCCAGCAGCTTATTAATTAGAGAGATAGAAGCTTTCTTT.

This clonotype has more than one count but fewer than ten. The rearrangement uses TRBV7-9 and TRBJ1-2; D gene unclear. Per the germline V gene, CDR1 is SEHNR and CDR2 is FQNEAQ (reference sequence). The CDR3 loop spans 13 amino acids. Trimming removed 5 bases from V and 5 bases from J, with 12 bases in between. CDR3 sequence reads: CASSLATEYGYTF. In nucleotides, the CDR3 is TGTGCCAGCAGCCTCGCGACGGAGTATGGCTACACCTTC. Variable domain in full (rest from reference TRBV7-9 and TRBJ1-2): DTGVSQNPRHKITKRGQNVTFRCDPISEHNRLYWYRQTLGQGPEFLTYFQNEAQLEKSRLLSDRFSAERPKGSFSTLEIQRTEQGDSAMYLCASSLATEYGYTFGSGTRLTVV.

Many counts were recorded for this clonotype. The DNA of the CDR3 is TGCGCCAGCAGCCCTGCCCACAAAGCGGGGTCCTACGAGCAGTACTTC. This sequence encodes CASSPAHKAGSYEQYF. The chain is built from TRBV4-3 and TRBJ2-7, with TRBD2 identical over 7 bases. Per germline, CDR1 LGHNA and CDR2 YSLEER. Trimming cost V 4 bases and J 1 base; bases outside gene matches: 10. The CDR3 sequence is 16 residues long.

In its sample, this clonotype was seen many times. The J gene is TRBJ2-7, the V gene TRBV19; 14 nucleotides line up with TRBD2. The germline CDR1 and CDR2 sequences are LNHDA and SQIVND (reference sequence). The junction had 7 bases not matched to a gene; V was cut back by 5 bases and J by 4 bases. The CDR3 is made up of 16 amino acids. The CDR3 region has the DNA TGTGCCAGTAGTTCACCGGGACTAGCGGGAGCGTACGAGCAGTACTTC. Its protein product is CASSSPGLAGAYEQYF.

This clonotype was picked up many times. The V and J genes are TRBV24-1 and TRBJ2-1; the D gene is possibly TRBD2 (6 bases). V was clipped by 9 bases and J by 5 bases, with 16 bases between them. This CDR3 has 14 amino acids. Germline loops: CDR1 KGHDR, CDR2 SFDVKD. The CDR3 nucleotides read TGTGCCACCGGCCCCAGGACTAACAACAATGAGCAGTTCTTC. Translating it yields CATGPRTNNNEQFF.

This chain connects TRBV20-1 to TRBJ2-1; TRBD1 is a possible D gene (5 bases). The CDR3 consists of 15 residues. Germline V gene sequence: CDR1 DFQATT, CDR2 SNEGSKA (reference sequence). This chain's CDR3 is CRARDSQGFYNEQFF. Written as DNA, the CDR3 is TGCAGGGCCAGAGATTCCCAGGGTTTCTACAATGAGCAGTTCTTC.

This clonotype is categorized as medium-sized (0.01 to 0.1%). V gene TRBV6-1 combines with J gene TRBJ1-5; possibly TRBD1 for D (5 bases). CDR3 length equals 16 residues. In germline, CDR1 is MNHNS, CDR2 SASEGT. Trimming pared 1 base from V and 4 bases from J, leaving 14 bases between. This chain's CDR3 is CASSEVGTAANQPQHF. DNA of the CDR3: TGTGCCAGCAGTGAAGTTGGGACGGCCGCGAATCAGCCCCAGCATTTT.

This clonotype was seen at least ten times. This chain links TRBV7-2 with TRBJ2-7, with TRBD1 matching over 7 bases. With V trimmed by 1 base and J by 2 bases, 2 bases remained unmatched. This CDR3 contains 14 residues. In germline, CDR1 is SGHTA, CDR2 FQGNSA. The CDR3 coding sequence is TGTGCCAGCAGCTTAGGGCAGGGGGCCTACGAGCAGTACTTC. Translated: CASSLGQGAYEQYF.

This clonotype was found many times. The chain has TRBV28 and TRBJ1-2; tentative D call: TRBD1 (6 bases). Trimming took 6 bases from V and 8 from J, leaving 16 bases between them. From germline, CDR1 is MDHEN and CDR2 SYDVKM. This CDR3 has 13 amino acids. CDR3 region: CASSHTTGYGYTF. DNA for the CDR3: TGTGCCAGCAGCCATACTACAGGGTACGGCTACACCTTC.